The clone carrying this T cell receptor (beta chain) has a handful of counts. CDR3 length: 18 residues. Per the germline V gene, CDR1 is MGHRA and CDR2 is YSYEKL. J gave up 0 bases and V 0 bases, and 11 bases lay outside the gene matches. Profiled with immunoSEQ multiplex PCR; TCRdb holds only in-frame clones, not every one. The sample carries 250,000 to 350,000 clones, about 88% recorded once. These data are taken from a study of blood T cell repertoires in COVID-19. The chain joins TRBV4-1 to TRBJ2-7; 7 nucleotides agree with TRBD2. This clonotype was obtained from a woman in her sixties with acute or convalescent COVID-19. The sequencing input was peripheral blood. CDR3 nucleotides: TGCGCCAGCAGCCAAGATAACGTCCGGCGGGGGAGCTCCTACGAGCAGTACTTC. This codes for CASSQDNVRRGSSYEQYF.